The 12 T cell receptor beta chains presented below share a single source sample, sequenced in a study of control samples from healthy donors and cancer patients. The repertoire was sequenced with immunoSEQ multiplex PCR; TCRdb's copy has only in-frame clones and lacks some. Of under 200,000 clones in the sample, around 93% were seen once. Material for sequencing was blood. The receptor source for this set is an older woman in good health.

The rearrangement links TRBV3-1 (or the pseudogene TRBV3-2) to TRBJ1-3, with a weak D call TRBD1 (6 bases). The CDR3 is 18 amino acids. Germline lookup yields CDR1 LGHDT and CDR2 YNNKEL (reference sequence). V was clipped by 7 bases and J by 0 bases, with 22 bases between them. CDR3 in amino acids: CASTKRLPGGHSGNTIYF. The CDR3 DNA follows: TGTGCCAGCACCAAAAGGCTCCCCGGGGGGCACTCTGGAAACACCATATATTTT.

The genes are TRBV9 and TRBJ1-1; D is unclear. CDR1 is SGDLS, CDR2 YYNGEE, per germline. The CDR3 consists of 13 residues. V was trimmed by 2 bases and J by 5 bases, leaving 10 bases between them. The CDR3 spells CASSVLAETEAFF. The CDR3 DNA sequence: TGTGCCAGCAGCGTCCTGGCGGAAACTGAAGCTTTCTTT.

This chain connects TRBV5-5 to TRBJ2-7, with D maybe TRBD1 (5 bases). The CDR3 extends over 13 amino acids. V lost 0 bases to trimming and J lost 4 bases, with 8 bases between them. Looked up from germline, CDR1 is SGHKS and CDR2 is YYEKEE (reference sequence). The DNA of the CDR3 is TGTGCCAGCAGCTTGGGACAGAAATACGAGCAGTACTTC. This translates into CASSLGQKYEQYF.

The rearrangement joins TRBV25-1 to TRBJ2-7; 8 bases are a match to TRBD2. CDR3 length: 13 residues. The germline gives CDR1 MGHDK, CDR2 SYGVNS. V lost 7 bases and J lost 5; bases outside the gene matches: 7. The CDR3 DNA sequence: TGTGCCAGCAATGACAGCGGGGGCGACGAGCAGTACTTC. As protein: CASNDSGGDEQYF.

This sequence joins TRBV19 and TRBJ1-3; no clear D. The CDR3 extends over 12 amino acids. Trimming took 7 bases from V and 2 from J, leaving 6 bases between them. Germline CDR1 is LNHDA and CDR2 is SQIVND (reference sequence). This CDR3 reads CASNSPGNTIYF. For the CDR3, the DNA is TGTGCCAGTAATAGCCCTGGAAACACCATATATTTT.

The chain employs TRBV9 and TRBJ1-1; D is possibly TRBD1 (6 bases). This CDR3 spans 15 amino acids. Germline V gene sequence: CDR1 SGDLS, CDR2 YYNGEE. V lost 3 bases to trimming and J lost 1 base, with 13 bases between them. In nucleotides, the CDR3 is TGTGCCAGCAGCGCAACAGGACAGAGGAACACTGAAGCTTTCTTT. Translation gives CASSATGQRNTEAFF. The entire variable domain, with the rest obtained from reference TRBV9 and TRBJ1-1, is as follows: DSGVTQTPKHLITATGQRVTLRCSPRSGDLSVYWYQQSLDQGLQFLIQYYNGEERAKGNILERFSAQQFPDLHSELNLSSLELGDSALYFCASSATGQRNTEAFFGQGTRLTVV.

This clone appeared a single time. This rearrangement joins TRBV2 to TRBJ2-3; 7 positions match TRBD2. Germline trimming cut 2 bases from V and 4 bases from J; bases unmatched to any gene: 6. Per germline, CDR1 SNHLY and CDR2 FYNNEI. The CDR3 has 15 residues. CDR3 region: CASSETGGSADTQYF. In nucleotides, the CDR3 is TGTGCCAGCAGTGAAACGGGGGGTTCCGCAGATACGCAGTATTTT.

As regards this clone: This same CDR3 is encoded by further DNA sequences in the sample. This sequence joins TRBV18 and TRBJ2-5, with 10 bases fitting TRBD1. The CDR3 totals 15 residues. Per the germline V gene, CDR1 is KGHSH and CDR2 is LQKENI. J gave up 2 bases and V 3 bases, and 3 bases lay outside the gene matches. CDR3 in DNA: TGTGCCAGCTCACCGGGACAGGGGAGACAAGAGACCCAGTACTTC. Translating it yields CASSPGQGRQETQYF.

The chain recombines TRBV4-1 with TRBJ2-6; 9 nucleotides line up with TRBD2. CDR3 length: 18 amino acids. V lost 4 bases, J lost 4 bases, and 11 bases stayed unmatched. Germline-derived CDR1 and CDR2 are MGHRA and YSYEKL. The CDR3 loop reads CASSLSSGDRWGANVLTF. CDR3 in DNA: TGCGCCAGCAGCCTGTCTAGCGGGGATCGGTGGGGGGCCAACGTCCTGACTTTC.

The rearrangement uses TRBV5-1 and TRBJ1-3, with unresolved D. V was cut by 4 bases and J by 0 bases, with 8 bases left in between. This CDR3 is 14 amino acids long. CDR1 SGHRS and CDR2 YFSETQ come from the germline V gene. The CDR3 sequence is CASSGGSSGNTIYF. CDR3 DNA: TGCGCCAGCAGCGGAGGAAGCTCTGGAAACACCATATATTTT.

The V call is TRBV7-9, the J call TRBJ2-5; 9 bases align to TRBD2. This CDR3 is 15 amino acids long. V dropped 7 bases and J dropped 7; count of bases not matched to a gene: 13. CDR1 is SEHNR and CDR2 is FQNEAQ in the germline V gene (reference sequence). As DNA, the CDR3 is TGTGCCAGCACCCCCCTAGCGGGGTCCGGAGGGACCCAGTACTTC. This translates into CASTPLAGSGGTQYF.

The V and J genes are TRBV5-4 and TRBJ1-3, with a possible D match to TRBD1 (5 bases). This CDR3 spans 15 amino acids. Trimming removed 1 base from V and 3 bases from J, with 11 bases in between. Germline V gene lookup returns CDR1 SGHNT and CDR2 YYREEE (reference sequence). CDR3 protein: CASSLMGGSGNTIYF. Here the CDR3 DNA reads TGTGCCAGCAGCTTGATGGGGGGTAGTGGAAACACCATATATTTT.